The sample holds many counts of the clone carrying this TCR beta chain. Its target is not known. From the reads, TCRdb called clonotypes with MiXCR, one entry per CDR3 protein. This table holds about 260,000 distinct CDR3 sequences, around 13% found once. The sample originates from a study of T cell repertoires in cytomegalovirus infection. Study details: Public TCR beta signatures were indicative of both CMV infection and a matching HLA type. Overall study results and limits: What dominated the ex vivo response were HLA-C-restricted CMV-specific TCR beta clonotypes.

Material for sequencing was PBMCs. The receptor's source is a human donor in good health (CMV status not recorded). Some clones in this sample may be carry-over from other donors' samples.

CDR3 DNA sequence: TGTGCCAGCAGCTTAAGTTTGACAACTGAGCAGTTCTTC. This translates into CASSLSLTTEQFF. The J gene is TRBJ2-1, the V gene TRBV7-3, with D hard to call. Germline V lookup: CDR1 SGHTA, CDR2 FQGTGA. With 1 base removed from V and 9 bases from J, the gap between germline ends came to 10 bases. The CDR3 loop spans 13 amino acids.